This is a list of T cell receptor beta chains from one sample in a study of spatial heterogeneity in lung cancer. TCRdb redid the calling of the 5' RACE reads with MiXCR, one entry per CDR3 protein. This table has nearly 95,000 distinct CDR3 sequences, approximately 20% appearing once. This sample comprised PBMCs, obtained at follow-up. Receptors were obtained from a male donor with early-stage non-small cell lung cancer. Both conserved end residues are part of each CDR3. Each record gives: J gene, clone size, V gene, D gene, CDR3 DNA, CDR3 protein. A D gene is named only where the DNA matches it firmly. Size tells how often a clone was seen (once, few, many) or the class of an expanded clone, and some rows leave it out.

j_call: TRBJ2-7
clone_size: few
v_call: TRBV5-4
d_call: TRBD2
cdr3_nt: TGTGCCAGCAGTATGCGGGGGGGGCTTCACGAGCAGTACTTC
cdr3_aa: CASSMRGGLHEQYF

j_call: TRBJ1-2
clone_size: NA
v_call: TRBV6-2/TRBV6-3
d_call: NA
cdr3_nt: TGTGCCAGCAGTCCACACGACGGGACCTATGGCTACACCTTC
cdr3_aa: CASSPHDGTYGYTF

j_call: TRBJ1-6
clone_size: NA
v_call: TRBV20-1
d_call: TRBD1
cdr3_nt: TGCAGTGCTAGAGGCCGACAGGGAGAGGATTCACCCCTCCACTTT
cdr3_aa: CSARGRQGEDSPLHF

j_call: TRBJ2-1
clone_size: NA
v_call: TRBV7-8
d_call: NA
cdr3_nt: TGTGCCAGCAGCTTAGAGGTGACGAACAATGAGCAGTTCTTC
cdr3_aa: CASSLEVTNNEQFF

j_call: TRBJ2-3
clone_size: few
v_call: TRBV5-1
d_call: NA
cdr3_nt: TGCGCCAGCAGCTTGGATGCGTCTACTAGCACAGATACGCAGTATTTT
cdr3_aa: CASSLDASTSTDTQYF

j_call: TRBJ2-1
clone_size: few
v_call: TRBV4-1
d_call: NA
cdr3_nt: TGCGCCAGCAGCCAAGTCAGGGTGAATGAGCAGTTCTTC
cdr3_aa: CASSQVRVNEQFF

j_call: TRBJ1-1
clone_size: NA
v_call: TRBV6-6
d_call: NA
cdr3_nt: TGTGCCAGCAGTTACTCGGGGGGTAACACTGAAGCTTTCTTT
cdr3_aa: CASSYSGGNTEAFF

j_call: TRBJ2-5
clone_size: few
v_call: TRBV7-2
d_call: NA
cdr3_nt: TGTGCCAGCAGCTCCACCGGGAAGACCCAGTACTTC
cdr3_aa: CASSSTGKTQYF

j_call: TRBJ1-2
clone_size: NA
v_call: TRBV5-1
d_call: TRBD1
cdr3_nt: TGCGCCAGCAGACGGGACAGCTATGGCTACACCTTC
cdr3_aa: CASRRDSYGYTF

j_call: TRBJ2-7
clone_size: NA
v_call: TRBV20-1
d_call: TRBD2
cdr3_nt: TGCAGTGCCTGGGCCGGACTAGCGGGAGGTGTGCAGTACTTC
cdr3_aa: CSAWAGLAGGVQYF

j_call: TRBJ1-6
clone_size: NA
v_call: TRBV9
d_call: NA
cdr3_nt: TGTGCCAGCAGCGTAGAGGGGCAGGTCTCCTATAATTCACCCCTCCACTTT
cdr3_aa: CASSVEGQVSYNSPLHF

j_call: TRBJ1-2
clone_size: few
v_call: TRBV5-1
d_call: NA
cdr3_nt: TGCGCCAGCAGCTCTGACAGTACCTCCTATGGCTACACCTTC
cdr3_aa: CASSSDSTSYGYTF

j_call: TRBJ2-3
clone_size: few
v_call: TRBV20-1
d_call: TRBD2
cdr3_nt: TGCAGTGCTCGTCCTGTGCGGGAGGGCCTCACAGATACGCAGTATTTT
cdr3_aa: CSARPVREGLTDTQYF

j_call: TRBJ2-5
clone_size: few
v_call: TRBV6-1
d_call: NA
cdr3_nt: TGTGCCAGCAGAAGGGGAATTGGACAGTCTCCGGAGACCCAGTACTTC
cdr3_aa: CASRRGIGQSPETQYF

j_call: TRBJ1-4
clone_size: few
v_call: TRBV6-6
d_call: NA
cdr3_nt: TGTGCCAGCAGTCTTCAGAGAGCTAATGAAAAACTGTTTTTT
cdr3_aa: CASSLQRANEKLFF

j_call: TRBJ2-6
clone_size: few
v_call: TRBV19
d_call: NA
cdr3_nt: TGTGCCAGTAGCCCTTATCGGGGCGCTTCTGGGGCCAACGTCCTGACTTTC
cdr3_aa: CASSPYRGASGANVLTF

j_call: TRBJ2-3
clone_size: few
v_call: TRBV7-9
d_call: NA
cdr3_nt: TGTGCCAGCAGCTTAGATCCCGGGGGATTTGGCACAGATACGCAGTATTTT
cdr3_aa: CASSLDPGGFGTDTQYF

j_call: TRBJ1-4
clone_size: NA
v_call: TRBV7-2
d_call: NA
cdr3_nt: TGTGCCAGCAGCCGAAACGCAGGGTTAACTAATGAAAAACTGTTTTTT
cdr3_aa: CASSRNAGLTNEKLFF

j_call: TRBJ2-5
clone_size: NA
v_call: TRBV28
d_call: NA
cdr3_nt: TGTGCCAGCAGTTGGCGAGGGCGGACCCAGTACTTC
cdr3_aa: CASSWRGRTQYF

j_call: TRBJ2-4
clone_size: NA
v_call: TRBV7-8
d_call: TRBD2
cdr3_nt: TGTGCCAGCAGCCCACTCCTCGCGCGGGGGAATCTCAAAAACATTCAGTACTTC
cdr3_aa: CASSPLLARGNLKNIQYF

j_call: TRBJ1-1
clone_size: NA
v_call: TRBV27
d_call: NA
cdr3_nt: TGTGCCAGCAAGAAACAGGAGGGGAACACTGAAGCTTTCTTT
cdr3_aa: CASKKQEGNTEAFF

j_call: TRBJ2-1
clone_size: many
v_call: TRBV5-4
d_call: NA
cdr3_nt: TGTGCCAGCAGTTCGGACTACAATGAGCAGTTCTTC
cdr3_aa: CASSSDYNEQFF

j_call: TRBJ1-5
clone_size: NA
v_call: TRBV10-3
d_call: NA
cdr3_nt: TGTGCCATCAGTGCCGGTCCCGTCAATCAGCCCCAGCATTTT
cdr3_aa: CAISAGPVNQPQHF

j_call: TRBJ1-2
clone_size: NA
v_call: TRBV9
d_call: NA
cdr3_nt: TGTGCCAGCAGCGTTCGAGAGAACTATGGCTACACCTTC
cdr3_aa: CASSVRENYGYTF

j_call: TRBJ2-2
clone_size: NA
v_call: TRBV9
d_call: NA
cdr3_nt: TGTGCCAGCAGCGTAGTGTCATCCGGGGAGCTGTTTTTT
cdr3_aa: CASSVVSSGELFF

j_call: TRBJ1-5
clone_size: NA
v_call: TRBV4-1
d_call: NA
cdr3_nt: TGCGCCAGCAGCCAAGTGGATATGGGGCTTGGGAATCAGCCCCAGCATTTT
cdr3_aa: CASSQVDMGLGNQPQHF

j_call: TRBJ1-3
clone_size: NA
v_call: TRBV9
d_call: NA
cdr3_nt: TGTGCCAGCAGCGCGAACAGGGAGGTGACTGGAAACACCATATATTTT
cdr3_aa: CASSANREVTGNTIYF

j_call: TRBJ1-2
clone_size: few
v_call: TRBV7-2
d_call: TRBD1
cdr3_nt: TGTGCCAGCAGCTTTTTCCAGGGGGCGGGTGGCTACACCTTC
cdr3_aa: CASSFFQGAGGYTF

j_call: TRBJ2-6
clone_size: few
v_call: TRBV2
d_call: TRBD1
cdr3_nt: TGTGCCAGCAGTGAATTGGGCAGGGGGACTGGGGCCAACGTCCTGACTTTC
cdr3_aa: CASSELGRGTGANVLTF

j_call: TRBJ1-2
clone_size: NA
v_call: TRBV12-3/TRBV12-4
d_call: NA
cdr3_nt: TGTGCCAGCAGTCCCCAGACCAGCGGTTGGGGCTACACCTTC
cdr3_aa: CASSPQTSGWGYTF

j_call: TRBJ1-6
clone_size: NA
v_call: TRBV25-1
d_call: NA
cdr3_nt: TGTGCCAGCAGGGCCGAGACAGTAAATTCACCCCTCCACTTT
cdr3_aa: CASRAETVNSPLHF

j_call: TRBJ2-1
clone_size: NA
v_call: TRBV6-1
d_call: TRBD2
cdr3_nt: TGTGCCAGCAGTCAAGGGGGTGGCGGGAGGGCTGGTGAGCAGTTCTTC
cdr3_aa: CASSQGGGGRAGEQFF

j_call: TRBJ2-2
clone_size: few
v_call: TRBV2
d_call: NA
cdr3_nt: TGTGCCAGCAGTGCGGAACCCGCGAACACCGGGGAGCTGTTTTTT
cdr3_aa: CASSAEPANTGELFF

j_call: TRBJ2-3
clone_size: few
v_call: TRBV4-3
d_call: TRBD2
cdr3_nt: TGCGCCAGCAGCCAAGATGCGATAGCGGGGGGGCAAGATACGCAGTATTTT
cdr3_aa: CASSQDAIAGGQDTQYF

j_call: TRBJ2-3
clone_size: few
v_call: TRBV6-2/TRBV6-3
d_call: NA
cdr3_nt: TGTGCCAGCAAACCTTCAGGGAAAGATACGCAGTATTTT
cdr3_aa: CASKPSGKDTQYF